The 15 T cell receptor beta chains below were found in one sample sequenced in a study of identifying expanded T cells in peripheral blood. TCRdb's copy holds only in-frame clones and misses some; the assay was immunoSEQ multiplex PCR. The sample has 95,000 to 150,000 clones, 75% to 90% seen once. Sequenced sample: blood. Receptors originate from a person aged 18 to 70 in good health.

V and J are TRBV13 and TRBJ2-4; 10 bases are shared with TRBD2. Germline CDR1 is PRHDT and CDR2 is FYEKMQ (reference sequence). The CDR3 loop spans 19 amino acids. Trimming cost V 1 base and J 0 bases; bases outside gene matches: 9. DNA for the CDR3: TGTGCCAGCAGCTTAGAGGTAGCGGGGGGCCCGGAAGCCAAAAACATTCAGTACTTC. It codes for CASSLEVAGGPEAKNIQYF.

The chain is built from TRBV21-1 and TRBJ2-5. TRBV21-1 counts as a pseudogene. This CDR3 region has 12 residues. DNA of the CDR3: TGTGCCAGCATACTGGACGCAGAGACCCAGTACTTC. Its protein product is CASILDAETQYF.

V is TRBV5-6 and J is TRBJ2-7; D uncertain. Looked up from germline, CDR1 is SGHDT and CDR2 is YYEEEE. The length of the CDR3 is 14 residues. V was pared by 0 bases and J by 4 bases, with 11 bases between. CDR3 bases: TGTGCCAGCAGCTTGGCCGCTCTGGAGTACGAGCAGTACTTC. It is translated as CASSLAALEYEQYF.

The CDR3 DNA is TGTGCCAGCAGCTTAGCCGGGACAGGGACTCTGAACACTGAAGCTTTCTTT. Translating gives CASSLAGTGTLNTEAFF. The rearrangement uses TRBV7-9 and TRBJ1-1; 9 nucleotides align to TRBD1. The J segment lost 0 bases and the V segment lost 0 bases, leaving 5 bases of the junction unmatched. The CDR3 length is 17 residues. The V gene's germline CDR1 is SEHNR and CDR2 FQNEAQ (reference sequence).

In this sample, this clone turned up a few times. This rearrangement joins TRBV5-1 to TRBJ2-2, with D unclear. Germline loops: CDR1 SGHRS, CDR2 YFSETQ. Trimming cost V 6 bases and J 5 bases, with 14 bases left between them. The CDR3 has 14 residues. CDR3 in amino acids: CASTLGAETGELFF. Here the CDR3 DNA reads TGCGCCAGCACCTTAGGTGCGGAAACCGGGGAGCTGTTTTTT.

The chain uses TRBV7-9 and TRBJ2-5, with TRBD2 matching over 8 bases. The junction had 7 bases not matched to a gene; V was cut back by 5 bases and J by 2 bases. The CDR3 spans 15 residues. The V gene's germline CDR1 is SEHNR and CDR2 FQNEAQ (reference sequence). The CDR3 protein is CASSRLSGGQETQYF. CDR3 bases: TGTGCCAGCAGCCGATTAAGCGGGGGACAAGAGACCCAGTACTTC.

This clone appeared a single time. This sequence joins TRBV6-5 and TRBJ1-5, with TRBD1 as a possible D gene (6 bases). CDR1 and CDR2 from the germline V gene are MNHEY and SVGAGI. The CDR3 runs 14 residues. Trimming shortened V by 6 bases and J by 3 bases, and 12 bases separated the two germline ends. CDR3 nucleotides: TGTGCCAGCAGAAACGCAGGGGACAATCAGCCCCAGCATTTT. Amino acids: CASRNAGDNQPQHF.

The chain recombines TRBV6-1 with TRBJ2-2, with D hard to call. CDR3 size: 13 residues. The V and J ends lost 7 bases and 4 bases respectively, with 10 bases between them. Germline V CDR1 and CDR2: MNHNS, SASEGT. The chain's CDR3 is CASKIAFTGELFF. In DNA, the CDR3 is TGTGCCAGCAAGATAGCTTTCACCGGGGAGCTGTTTTTT.

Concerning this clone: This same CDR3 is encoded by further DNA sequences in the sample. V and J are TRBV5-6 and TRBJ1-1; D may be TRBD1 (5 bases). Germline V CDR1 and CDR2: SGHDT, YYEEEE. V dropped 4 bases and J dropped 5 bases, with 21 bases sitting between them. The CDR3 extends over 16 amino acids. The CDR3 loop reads CASSPWNLGEGTEAFF. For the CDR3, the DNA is TGTGCCAGCAGCCCATGGAATCTCGGGGAGGGGACTGAAGCTTTCTTT.

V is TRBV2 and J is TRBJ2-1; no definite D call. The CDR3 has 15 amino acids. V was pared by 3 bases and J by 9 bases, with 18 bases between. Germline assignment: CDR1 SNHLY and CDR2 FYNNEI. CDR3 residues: CASSEAGSYKSEQFF. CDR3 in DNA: TGTGCCAGCAGTGAGGCAGGTTCCTACAAATCTGAGCAGTTCTTC.

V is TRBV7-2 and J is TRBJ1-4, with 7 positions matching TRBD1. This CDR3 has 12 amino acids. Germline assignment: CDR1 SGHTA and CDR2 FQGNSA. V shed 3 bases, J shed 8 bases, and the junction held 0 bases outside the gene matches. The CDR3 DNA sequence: TGTGCCAGCAGCTTGGGACAGGAAAAACTGTTTTTT. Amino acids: CASSLGQEKLFF.

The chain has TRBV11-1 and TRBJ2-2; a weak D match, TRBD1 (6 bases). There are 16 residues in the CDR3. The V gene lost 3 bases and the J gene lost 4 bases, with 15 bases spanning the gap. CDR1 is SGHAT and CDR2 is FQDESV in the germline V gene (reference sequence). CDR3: CASSFGTRRGTGELFF. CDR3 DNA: TGTGCCAGCAGCTTCGGGACACGTCGCGGCACCGGGGAGCTGTTTTTT.

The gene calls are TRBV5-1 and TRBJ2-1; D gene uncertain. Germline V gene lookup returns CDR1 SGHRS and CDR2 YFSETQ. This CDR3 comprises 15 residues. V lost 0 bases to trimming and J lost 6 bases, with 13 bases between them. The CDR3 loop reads CASSLAIGTVNEQFF. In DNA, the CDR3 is TGCGCCAGCAGCTTGGCCATAGGAACAGTCAATGAGCAGTTCTTC.

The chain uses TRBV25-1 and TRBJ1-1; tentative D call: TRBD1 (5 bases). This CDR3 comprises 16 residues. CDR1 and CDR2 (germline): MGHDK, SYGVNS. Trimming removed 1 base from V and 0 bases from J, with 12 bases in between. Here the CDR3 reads CASSESPGRLNTEAFF. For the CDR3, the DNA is TGTGCCAGCAGTGAATCCCCGGGACGATTGAACACTGAAGCTTTCTTT.

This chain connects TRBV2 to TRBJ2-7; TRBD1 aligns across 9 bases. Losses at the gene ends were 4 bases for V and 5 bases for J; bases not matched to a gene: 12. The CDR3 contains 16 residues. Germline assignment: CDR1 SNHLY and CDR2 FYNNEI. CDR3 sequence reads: CASSGETGTGINEQYF. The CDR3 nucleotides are TGTGCCAGCAGTGGGGAGACCGGGACAGGGATAAACGAGCAGTACTTC.